This TCR beta chain derives from a study of blood T cell repertoires in COVID-19. The CDR3 is made up of 14 amino acids. Germline V gene data show CDR1 as ENHRY and CDR2 as SYGVKD. V was pared by 1 base and J by 8 bases, with 12 bases between. Source study methods: Amplification with reference gene primers provided the estimates of nucleated cell counts. Sequencing was performed with immunoSEQ multiplex PCR; in TCRdb, only in-frame clones are kept and a portion is missing. The V and J calls and the clone size are those of that table, but D and trimming were determined from the DNA. Of about 270,000 clones detected, approximately 89% appear once; the ten largest clones hold about 3%. Exposed enrollees had met someone with a PCR-confirmed or clinician-diagnosed COVID-19 case at some point within the 2 weeks before study entry. This clone was recorded a few times.

The chain employs TRBV10-3 and TRBJ2-1; possible D gene TRBD2, 5 bases. The sample taken for sequencing was PBMCs or T cells enriched from blood (not recorded which). The source is a man in his forties who had been exposed to COVID-19. As DNA, the CDR3 is TGTGCCATCAGTGAGTACGAGGGAACCCATGAGCAGTTCTTC. Amino acid sequence: CAISEYEGTHEQFF.